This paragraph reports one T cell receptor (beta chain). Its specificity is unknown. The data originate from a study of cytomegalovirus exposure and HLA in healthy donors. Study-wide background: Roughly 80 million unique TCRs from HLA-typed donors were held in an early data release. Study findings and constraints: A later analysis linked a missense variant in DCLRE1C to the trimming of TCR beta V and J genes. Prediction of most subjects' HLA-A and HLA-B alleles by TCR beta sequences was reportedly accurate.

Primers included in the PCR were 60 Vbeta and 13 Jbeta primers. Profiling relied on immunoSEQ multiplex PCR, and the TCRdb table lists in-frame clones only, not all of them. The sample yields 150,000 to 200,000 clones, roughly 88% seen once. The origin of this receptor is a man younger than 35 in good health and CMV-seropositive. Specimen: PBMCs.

The CDR3 sequence is CASSRTGTGVFGNQPQHF. For the CDR3, the DNA is TGTGCCAGCAGCCGAACCGGGACAGGGGTTTTCGGCAATCAGCCCCAGCATTTT. The rearrangement links TRBV5-6 to TRBJ1-5, with 10 bases identical to TRBD1. CDR3 size: 18 residues. Germline V gene lookup returns CDR1 SGHDT and CDR2 YYEEEE. Unmatched junction bases numbered 12, after V lost 4 bases and J lost 2 bases.